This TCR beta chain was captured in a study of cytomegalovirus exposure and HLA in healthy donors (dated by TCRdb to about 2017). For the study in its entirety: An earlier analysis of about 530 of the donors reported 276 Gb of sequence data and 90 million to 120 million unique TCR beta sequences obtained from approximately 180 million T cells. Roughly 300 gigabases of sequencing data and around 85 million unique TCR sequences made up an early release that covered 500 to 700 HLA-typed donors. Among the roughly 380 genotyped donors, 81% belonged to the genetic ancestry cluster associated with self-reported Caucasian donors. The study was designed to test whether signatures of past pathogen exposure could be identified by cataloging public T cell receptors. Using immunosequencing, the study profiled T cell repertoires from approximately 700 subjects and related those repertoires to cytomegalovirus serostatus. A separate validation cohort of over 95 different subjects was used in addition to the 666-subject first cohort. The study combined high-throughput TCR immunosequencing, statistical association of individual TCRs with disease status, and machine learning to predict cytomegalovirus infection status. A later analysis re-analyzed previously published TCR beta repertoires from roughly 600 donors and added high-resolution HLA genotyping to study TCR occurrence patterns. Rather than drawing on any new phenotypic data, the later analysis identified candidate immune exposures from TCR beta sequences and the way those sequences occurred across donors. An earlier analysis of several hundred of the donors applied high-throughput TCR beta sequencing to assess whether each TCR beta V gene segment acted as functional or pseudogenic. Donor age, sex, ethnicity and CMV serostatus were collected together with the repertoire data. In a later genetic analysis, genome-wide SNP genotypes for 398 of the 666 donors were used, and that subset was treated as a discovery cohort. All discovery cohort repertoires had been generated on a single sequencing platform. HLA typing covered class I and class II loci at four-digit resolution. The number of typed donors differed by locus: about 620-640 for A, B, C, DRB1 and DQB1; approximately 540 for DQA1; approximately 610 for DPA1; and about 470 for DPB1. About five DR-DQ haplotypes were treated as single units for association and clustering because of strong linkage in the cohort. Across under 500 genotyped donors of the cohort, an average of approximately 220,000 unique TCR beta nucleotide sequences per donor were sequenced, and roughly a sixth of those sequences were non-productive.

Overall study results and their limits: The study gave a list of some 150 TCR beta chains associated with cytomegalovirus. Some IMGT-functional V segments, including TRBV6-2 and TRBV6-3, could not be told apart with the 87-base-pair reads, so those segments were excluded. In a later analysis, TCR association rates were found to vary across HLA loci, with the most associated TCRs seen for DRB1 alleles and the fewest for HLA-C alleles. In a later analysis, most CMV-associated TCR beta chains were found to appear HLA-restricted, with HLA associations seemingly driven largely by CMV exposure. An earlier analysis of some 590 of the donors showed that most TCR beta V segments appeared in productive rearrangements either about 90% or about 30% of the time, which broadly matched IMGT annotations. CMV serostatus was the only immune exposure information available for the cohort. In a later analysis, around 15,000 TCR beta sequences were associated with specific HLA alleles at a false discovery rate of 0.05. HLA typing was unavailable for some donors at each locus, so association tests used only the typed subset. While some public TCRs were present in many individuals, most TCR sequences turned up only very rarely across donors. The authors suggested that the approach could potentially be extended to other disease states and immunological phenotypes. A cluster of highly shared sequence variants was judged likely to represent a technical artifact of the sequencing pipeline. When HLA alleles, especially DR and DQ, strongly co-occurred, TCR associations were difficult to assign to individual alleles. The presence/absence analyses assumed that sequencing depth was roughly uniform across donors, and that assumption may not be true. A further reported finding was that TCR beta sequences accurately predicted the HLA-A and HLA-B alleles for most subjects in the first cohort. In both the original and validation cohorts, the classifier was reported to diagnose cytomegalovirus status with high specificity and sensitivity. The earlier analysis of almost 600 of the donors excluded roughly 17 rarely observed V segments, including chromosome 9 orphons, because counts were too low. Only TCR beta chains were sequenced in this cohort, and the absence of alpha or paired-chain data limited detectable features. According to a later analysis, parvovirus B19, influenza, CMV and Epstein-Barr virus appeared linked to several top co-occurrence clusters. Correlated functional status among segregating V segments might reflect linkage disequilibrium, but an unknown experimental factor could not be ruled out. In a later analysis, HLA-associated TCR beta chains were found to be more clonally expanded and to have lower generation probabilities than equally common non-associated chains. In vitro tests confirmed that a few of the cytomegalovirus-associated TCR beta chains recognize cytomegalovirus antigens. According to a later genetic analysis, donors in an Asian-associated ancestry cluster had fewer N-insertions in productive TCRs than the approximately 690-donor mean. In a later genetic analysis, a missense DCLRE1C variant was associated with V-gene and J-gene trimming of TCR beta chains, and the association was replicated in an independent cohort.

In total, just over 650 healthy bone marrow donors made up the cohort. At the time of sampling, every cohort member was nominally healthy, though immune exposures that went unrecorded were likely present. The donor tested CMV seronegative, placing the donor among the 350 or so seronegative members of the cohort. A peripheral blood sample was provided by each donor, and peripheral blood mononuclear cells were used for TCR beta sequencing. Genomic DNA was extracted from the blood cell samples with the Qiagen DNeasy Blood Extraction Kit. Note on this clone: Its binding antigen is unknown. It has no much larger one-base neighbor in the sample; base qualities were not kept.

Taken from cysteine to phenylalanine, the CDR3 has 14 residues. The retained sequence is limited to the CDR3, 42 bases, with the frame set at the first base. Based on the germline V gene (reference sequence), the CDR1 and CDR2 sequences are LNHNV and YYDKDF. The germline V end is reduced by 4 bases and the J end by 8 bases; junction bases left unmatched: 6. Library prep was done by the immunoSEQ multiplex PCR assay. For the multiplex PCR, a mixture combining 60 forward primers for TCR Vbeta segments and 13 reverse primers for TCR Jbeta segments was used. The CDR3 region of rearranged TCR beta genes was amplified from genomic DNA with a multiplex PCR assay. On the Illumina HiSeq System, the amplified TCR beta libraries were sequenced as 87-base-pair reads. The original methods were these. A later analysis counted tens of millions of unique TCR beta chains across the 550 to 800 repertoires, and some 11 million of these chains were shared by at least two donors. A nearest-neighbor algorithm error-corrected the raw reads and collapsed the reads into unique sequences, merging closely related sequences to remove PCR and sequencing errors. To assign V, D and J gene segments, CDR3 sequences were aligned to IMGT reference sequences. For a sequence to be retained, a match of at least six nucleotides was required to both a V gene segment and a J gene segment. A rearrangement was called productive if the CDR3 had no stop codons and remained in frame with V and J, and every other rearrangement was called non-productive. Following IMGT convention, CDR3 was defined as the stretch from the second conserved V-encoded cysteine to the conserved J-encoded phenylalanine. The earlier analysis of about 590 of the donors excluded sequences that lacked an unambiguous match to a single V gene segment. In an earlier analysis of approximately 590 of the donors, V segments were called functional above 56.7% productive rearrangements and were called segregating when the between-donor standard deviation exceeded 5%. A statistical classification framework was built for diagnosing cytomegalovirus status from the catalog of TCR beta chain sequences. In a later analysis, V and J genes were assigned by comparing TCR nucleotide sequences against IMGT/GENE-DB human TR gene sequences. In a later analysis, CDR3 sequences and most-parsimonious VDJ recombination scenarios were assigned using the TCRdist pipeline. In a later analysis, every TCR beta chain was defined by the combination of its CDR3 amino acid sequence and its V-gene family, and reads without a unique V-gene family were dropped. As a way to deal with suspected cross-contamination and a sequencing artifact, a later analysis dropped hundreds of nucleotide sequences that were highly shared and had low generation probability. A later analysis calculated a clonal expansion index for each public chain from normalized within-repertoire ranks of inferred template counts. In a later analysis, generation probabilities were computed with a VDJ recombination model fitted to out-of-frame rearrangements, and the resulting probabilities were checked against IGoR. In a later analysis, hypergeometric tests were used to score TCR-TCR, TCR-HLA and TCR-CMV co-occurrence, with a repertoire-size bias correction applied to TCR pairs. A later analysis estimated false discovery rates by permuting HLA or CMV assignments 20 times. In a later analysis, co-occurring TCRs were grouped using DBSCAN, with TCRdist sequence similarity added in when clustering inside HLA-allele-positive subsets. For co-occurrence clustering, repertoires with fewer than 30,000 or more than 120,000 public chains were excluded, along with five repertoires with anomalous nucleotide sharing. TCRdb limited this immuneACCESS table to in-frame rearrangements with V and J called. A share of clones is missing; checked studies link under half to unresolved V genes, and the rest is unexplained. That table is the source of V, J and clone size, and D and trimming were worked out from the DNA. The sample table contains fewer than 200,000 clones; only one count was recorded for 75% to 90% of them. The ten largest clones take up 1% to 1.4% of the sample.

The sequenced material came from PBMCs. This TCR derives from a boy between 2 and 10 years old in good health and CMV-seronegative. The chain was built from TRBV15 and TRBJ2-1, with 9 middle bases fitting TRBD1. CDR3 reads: CATSTADRGDEQFF. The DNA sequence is TGTGCCACCAGCACTGCGGACAGGGGCGATGAGCAGTTCTTC.